This T cell receptor beta chain was captured by sequencing in a study of blood T cell repertoires in COVID-19. Overall study: PBMCs, B-cell-depleted T cells, or T cells provided the cDNA or gDNA that made up the material.

V was shortened by 3 bases and J by 4 bases, with 12 bases between the two germline ends. The CDR3 covers 14 residues. Per germline, CDR1 MNHNS and CDR2 SASEGT. Generated by immunoSEQ multiplex PCR, the TCRdb table keeps only in-frame clones and is missing some. The table lists approximately 58,000 clones, approximately 82% of them singletons. V and J are TRBV6-1 and TRBJ1-2; weak D call: TRBD1 (6 bases). The source material was peripheral blood. The source is a woman aged 55-75 years with acute or convalescent COVID-19. The CDR3 reads CASSESGVGYGYTF. In DNA form, the CDR3 reads TGTGCCAGCAGTGAGTCAGGGGTGGGCTATGGCTACACCTTC.